The clone carrying this T cell receptor (beta chain) was observed a few times. What it recognizes is unknown. The PCR contained 60 Vbeta and 13 Jbeta primers. Per the original methods: A follow-up analysis tallied 73 million or so unique TCR beta chains, roughly 11 million shared. The repertoire was sequenced with immunoSEQ multiplex PCR; TCRdb's copy has only in-frame clones and lacks some. Clone size and the V and J calls come from that table; the DNA yielded D and trimming. The sample contains about 200,000 clones, 82% of which appear only once. This entry comes from a study of cytomegalovirus exposure and HLA in healthy donors. About the research overall: Caucasian-associated ancestry cluster membership applied to less than 85% of over 350 genotyped donors. General study results and limits: Reported performance of the classifier showed diagnosis of cytomegalovirus status with high specificity and sensitivity. Per a prior analysis, the majority of TCR beta V segments were productive roughly 90% or roughly 30% of the time.

Material for sequencing was PBMCs. This clonotype was sampled from a woman aged 45-65 years in good health and CMV-seropositive.

CDR3 DNA sequence: TGTGCCAGCAGCTTTCGAGCAGGGGGTTTATTCTCTGGAAACACCATATATTTT. It translates to CASSFRAGGLFSGNTIYF. The chain is built from TRBV5-6 and TRBJ1-3, with 7 bases matching TRBD1. The CDR3 extends over 18 amino acids. Germline lookup yields CDR1 SGHDT and CDR2 YYEEEE. V lost 2 bases, J lost 0 bases, and 11 bases stayed unmatched.